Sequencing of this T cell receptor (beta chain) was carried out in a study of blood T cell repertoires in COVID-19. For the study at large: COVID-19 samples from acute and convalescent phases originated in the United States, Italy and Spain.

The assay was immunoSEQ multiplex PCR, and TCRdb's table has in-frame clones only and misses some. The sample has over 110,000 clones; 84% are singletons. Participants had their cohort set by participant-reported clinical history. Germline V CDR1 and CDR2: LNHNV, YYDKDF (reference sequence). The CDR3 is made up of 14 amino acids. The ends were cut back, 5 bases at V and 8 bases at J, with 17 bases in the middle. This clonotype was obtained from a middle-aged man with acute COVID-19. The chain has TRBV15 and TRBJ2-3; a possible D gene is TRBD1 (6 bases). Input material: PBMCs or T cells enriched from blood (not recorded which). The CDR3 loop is CATSGTYQGGTQYF. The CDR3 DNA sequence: TGTGCCACCAGCGGGACCTATCAAGGGGGTACGCAGTATTTT. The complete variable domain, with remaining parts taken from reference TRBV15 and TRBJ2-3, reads DAMVIQNPRYQVTQFGKPVTLSCSQTLNHNVMYWYQQKSSQAPKLLFHYYDKDFNNEADTPDNFQSRRPNTSFCFLDIRSPGLGDTAMYLCATSGTYQGGTQYFGPGTRLTVL.